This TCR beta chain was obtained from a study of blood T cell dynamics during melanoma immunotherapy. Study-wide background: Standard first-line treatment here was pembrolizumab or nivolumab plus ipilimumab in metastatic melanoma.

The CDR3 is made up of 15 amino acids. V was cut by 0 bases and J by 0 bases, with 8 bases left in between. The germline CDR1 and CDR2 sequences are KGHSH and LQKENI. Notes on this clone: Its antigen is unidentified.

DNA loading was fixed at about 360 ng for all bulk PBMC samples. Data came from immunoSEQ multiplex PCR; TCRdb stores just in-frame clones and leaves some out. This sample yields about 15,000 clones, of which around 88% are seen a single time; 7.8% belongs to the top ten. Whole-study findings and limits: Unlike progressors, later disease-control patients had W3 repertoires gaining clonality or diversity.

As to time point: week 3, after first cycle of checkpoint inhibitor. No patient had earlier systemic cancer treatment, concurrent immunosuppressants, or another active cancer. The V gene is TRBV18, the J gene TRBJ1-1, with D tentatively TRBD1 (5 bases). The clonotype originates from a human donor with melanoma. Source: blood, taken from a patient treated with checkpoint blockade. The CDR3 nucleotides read TGTGCCAGCTCACCACCGAGCAGGGTGAACACTGAAGCTTTCTTT. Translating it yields CASSPPSRVNTEAFF.